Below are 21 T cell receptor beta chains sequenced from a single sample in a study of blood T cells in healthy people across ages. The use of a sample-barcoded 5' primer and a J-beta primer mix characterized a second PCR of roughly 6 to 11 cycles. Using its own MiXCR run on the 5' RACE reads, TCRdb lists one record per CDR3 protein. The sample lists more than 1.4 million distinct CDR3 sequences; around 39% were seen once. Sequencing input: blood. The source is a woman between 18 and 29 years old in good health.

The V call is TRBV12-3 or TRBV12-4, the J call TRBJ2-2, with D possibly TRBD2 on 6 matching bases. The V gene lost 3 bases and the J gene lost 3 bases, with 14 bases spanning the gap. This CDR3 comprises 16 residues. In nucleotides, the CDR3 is TGTGCCAGCAGTTTGGGACGGGAGTACGACACCGGGGAGCTGTTTTTT. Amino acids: CASSLGREYDTGELFF.

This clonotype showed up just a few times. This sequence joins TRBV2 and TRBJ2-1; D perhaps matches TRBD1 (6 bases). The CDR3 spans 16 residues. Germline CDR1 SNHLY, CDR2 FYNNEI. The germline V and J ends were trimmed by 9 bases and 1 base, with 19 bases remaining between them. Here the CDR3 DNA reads TGTGCCAGAACGATGAACAGGGAAGGTTCCTACAATGAGCAGTTCTTC. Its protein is CARTMNREGSYNEQFF. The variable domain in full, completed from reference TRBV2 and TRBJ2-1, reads EPEVTQTPSHQVTQMGQEVILRCVPISNHLYFYWYRQILGQKVEFLVSFYNNEISEKSEIFDDQFSVERPDGSNFTLKIRSTKLEDSAMYFCARTMNREGSYNEQFFGPGTRLTVL.

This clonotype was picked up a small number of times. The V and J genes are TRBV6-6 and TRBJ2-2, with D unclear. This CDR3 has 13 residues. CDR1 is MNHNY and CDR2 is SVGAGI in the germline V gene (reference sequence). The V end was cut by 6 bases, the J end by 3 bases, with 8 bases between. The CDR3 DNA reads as TGTGCCAGCAGGTCTAGGGACACCGGGGAGCTGTTTTTT. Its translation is CASRSRDTGELFF.

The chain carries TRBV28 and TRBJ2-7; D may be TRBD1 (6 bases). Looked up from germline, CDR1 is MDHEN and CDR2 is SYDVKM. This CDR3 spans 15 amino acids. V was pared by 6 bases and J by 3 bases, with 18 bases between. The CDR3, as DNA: TGTGCCAGCAGGTCGACAGACGGGGACATCTACGAGCAGTACTTC. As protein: CASRSTDGDIYEQYF.

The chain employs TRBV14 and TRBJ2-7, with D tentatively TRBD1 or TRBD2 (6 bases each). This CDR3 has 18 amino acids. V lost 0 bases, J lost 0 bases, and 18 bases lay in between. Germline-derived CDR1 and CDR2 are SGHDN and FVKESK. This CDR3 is CASSQDWRDFRGSYEQYF. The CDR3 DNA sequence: TGTGCCAGCAGCCAAGATTGGAGGGATTTCAGGGGCTCCTACGAGCAGTACTTC.

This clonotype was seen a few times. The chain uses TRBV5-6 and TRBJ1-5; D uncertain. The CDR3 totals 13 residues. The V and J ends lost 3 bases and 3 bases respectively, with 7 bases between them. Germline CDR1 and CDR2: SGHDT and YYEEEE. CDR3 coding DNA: TGTGCCAGCAGCTCTACTCCCAATCAGCCCCAGCATTTT. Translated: CASSSTPNQPQHF.

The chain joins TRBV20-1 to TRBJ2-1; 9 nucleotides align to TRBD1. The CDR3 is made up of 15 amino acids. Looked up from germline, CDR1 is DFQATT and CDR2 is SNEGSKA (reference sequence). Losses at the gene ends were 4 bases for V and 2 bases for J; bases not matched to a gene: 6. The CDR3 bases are TGCAGTGCTACCTACCGGGACAGGGCCTACAATGAGCAGTTCTTC. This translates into CSATYRDRAYNEQFF.

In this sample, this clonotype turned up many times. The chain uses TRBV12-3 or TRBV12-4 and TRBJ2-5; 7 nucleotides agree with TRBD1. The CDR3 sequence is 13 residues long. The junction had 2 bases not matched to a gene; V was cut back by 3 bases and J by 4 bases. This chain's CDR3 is CASSLGTAETQYF. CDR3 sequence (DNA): TGTGCCAGCAGTTTGGGGACAGCAGAGACCCAGTACTTC.

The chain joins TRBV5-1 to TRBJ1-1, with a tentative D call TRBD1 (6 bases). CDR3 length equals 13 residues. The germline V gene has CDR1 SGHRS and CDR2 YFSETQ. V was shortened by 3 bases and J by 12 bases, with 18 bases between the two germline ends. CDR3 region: CASSSTPAGDPFF. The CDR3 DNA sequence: TGCGCCAGCAGCTCGACTCCCGCAGGGGACCCTTTCTTT.

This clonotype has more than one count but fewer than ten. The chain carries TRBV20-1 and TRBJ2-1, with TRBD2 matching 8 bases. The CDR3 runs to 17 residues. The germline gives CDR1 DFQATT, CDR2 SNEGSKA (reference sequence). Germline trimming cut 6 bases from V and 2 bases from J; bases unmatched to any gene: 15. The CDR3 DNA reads TGCAGTGCCGTTTTATCCCGCGGGGGGCGCACCTACAATGAGCAGTTCTTC. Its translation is CSAVLSRGGRTYNEQFF.

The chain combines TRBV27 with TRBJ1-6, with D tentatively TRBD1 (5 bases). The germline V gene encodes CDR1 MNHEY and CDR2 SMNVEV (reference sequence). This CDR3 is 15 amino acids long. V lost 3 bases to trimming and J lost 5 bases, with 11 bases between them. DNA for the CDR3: TGTGCCAGCAGTTTCCGGGACCTAAATAATTCACCCCTCCACTTT. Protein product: CASSFRDLNNSPLHF.

DNA for the CDR3: TGTGCCAGCAGCTTAGTAGCTAGCGGGGCCGAGCAGTACTTC. It encodes CASSLVASGAEQYF. The chain joins TRBV7-2 to TRBJ2-7, with 9 bases aligning to TRBD2. The CDR3 has 14 amino acids. Trimming cost V 1 base and J 6 bases; bases outside gene matches: 4. CDR1 is SGHTA, CDR2 FQGNSA, per germline.

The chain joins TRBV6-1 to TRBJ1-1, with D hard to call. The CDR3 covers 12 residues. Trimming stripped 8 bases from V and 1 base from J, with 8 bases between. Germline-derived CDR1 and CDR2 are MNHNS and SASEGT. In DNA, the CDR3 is TGTGCCAGCCGGACGGCGAACACTGAAGCTTTCTTT. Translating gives CASRTANTEAFF.

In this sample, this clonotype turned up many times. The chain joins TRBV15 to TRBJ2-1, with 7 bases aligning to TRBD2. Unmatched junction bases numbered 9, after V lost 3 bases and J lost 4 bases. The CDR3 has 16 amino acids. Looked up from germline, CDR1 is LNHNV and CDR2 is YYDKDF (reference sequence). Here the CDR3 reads CATSRPRAGEYNEQFF. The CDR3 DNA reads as TGTGCCACCAGCAGGCCTCGGGCGGGAGAGTACAATGAGCAGTTCTTC.

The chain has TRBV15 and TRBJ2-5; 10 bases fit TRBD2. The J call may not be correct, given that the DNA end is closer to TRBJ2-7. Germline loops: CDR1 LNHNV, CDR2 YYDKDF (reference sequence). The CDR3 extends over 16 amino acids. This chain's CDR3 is CATSREASGSFDEQYF. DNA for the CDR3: TGTGCCACCAGCAGAGAGGCTAGCGGGAGTTTTGACGAGCAGTACTTC.

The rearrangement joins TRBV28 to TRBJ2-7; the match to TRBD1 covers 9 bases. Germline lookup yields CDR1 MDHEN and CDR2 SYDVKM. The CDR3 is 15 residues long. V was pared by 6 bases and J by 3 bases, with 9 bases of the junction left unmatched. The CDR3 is CASSSLGDRDYEQYF. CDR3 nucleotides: TGTGCCAGCAGCTCCTTGGGGGACAGGGACTACGAGCAGTACTTC.

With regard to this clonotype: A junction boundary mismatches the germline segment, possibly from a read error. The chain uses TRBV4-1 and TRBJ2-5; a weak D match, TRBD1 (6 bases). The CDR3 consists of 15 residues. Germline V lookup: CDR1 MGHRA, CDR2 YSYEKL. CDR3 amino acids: CASSQEVTGNNEQYF. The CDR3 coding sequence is TGTGCCAGCAGCCAAGAGGTCACAGGGAACAATGAGCAGTACTTC.

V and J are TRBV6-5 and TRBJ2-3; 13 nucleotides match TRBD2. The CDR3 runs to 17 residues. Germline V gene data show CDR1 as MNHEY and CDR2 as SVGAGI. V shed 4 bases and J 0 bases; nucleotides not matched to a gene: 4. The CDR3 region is CASSSTSGGLSTDTQYF. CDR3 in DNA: TGTGCCAGCAGTTCGACTAGCGGGGGGCTCAGCACAGATACGCAGTATTTT.

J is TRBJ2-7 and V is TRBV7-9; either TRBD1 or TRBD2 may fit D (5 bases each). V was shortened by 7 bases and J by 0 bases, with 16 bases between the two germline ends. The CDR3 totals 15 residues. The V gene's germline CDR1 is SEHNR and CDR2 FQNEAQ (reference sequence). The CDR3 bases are TGTGCCAGCAACTCGAGGGACGGGTACTCCTACGAGCAGTACTTC. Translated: CASNSRDGYSYEQYF.

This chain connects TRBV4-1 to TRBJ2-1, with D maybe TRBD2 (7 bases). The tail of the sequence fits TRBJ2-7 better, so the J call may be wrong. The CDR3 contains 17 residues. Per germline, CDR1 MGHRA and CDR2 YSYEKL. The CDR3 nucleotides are TGCGCCAGCAGCCATGCCGTCTTAGGCGGGGGCCTGACTGAGCAGTACTTC. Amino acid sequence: CASSHAVLGGGLTEQYF.

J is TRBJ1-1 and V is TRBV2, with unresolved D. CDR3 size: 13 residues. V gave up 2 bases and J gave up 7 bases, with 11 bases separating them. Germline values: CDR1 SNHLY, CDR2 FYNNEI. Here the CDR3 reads CASSELRRYEAFF. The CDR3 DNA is TGTGCCAGCAGTGAATTGAGACGTTATGAAGCTTTCTTT.